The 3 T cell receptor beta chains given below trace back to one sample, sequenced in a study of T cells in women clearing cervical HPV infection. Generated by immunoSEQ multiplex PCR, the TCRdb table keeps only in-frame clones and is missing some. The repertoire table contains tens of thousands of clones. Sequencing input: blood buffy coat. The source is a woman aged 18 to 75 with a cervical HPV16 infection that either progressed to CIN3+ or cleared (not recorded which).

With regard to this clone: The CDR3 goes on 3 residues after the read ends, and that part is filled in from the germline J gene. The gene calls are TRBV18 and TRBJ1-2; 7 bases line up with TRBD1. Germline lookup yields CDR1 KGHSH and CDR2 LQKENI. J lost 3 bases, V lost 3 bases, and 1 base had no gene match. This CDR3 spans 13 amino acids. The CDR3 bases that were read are TGTGCCAGCTCACCGGGACAGCACTATGGC. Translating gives CASSPGQHYG. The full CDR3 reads CASSPGQHYGYTF.

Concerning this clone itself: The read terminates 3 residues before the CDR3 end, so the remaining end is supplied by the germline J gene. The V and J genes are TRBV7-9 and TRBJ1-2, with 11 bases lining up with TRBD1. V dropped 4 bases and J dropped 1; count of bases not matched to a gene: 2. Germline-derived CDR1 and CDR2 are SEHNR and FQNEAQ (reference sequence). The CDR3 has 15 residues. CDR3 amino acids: CASSYGTGGNYGYTF. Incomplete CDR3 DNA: TGTGCCAGCAGCTACGGGACAGGGGGTAACTATGGC.

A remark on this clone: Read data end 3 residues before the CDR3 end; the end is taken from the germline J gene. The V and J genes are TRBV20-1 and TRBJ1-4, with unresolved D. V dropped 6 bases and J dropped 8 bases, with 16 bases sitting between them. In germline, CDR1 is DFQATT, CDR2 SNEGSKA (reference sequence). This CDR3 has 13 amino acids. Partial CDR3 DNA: TGCAGTGCACCCCGCGGTCCTGAGGAAAAA. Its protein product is CSAPRGPEEK. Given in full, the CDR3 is CSAPRGPEEKLFF.